This TCR beta chain was identified in a study of blood T cell repertoires in COVID-19. Across the study: Whether acute or convalescent, the COVID-19 samples came from the United States, Italy and Spain. Sample material is recorded as cDNA or gDNA derived from T cells, B-cell-depleted T cells, or PBMCs.

CDR3 length: 12 amino acids. Germline assignment: CDR1 MNHEY and CDR2 SVGAGI. V lost 6 bases, J lost 5 bases, and 10 bases lay in between. As processed by the authors: Using reference gene primer amplification, nucleated cell counts were estimated. Data came from immunoSEQ multiplex PCR; TCRdb stores just in-frame clones and leaves some out. Clone size and the V and J calls come from that table; the DNA yielded D and trimming. The table shows 120,000 or so clones, with around 82% occurring only once. The sample comprised peripheral blood. This TCR came from a human donor in a cohort sampled during active COVID-19. The J gene is TRBJ2-5, the V gene TRBV6-5, with TRBD2 as a possible D gene (6 bases). CDR3 amino acids: CASSRDWETQYF. The CDR3 DNA reads as TGTGCCAGCAGCAGGGACTGGGAGACCCAGTACTTC.